The 13 T cell receptor beta chains presented below share a single source sample, sequenced in a study of cytomegalovirus exposure and HLA in healthy donors. The primer mix had 60 Vbeta and 13 Jbeta primers. Clones were read by immunoSEQ multiplex PCR, and TCRdb kept only the in-frame ones, dropping some. The sample has about 120,000 clones, 80% to 85% seen once. The specimen sequenced was PBMCs. The origin of the receptors is a man aged 30 to 45 in good health and CMV-seronegative.

This chain links TRBV15 with TRBJ1-5, with TRBD1 as a possible D gene (5 bases). Trimming shortened V by 5 bases and J by 6 bases, and 17 bases separated the two germline ends. CDR1 and CDR2 (germline): LNHNV, YYDKDF (reference sequence). The CDR3 contains 15 residues. The DNA for the CDR3 is TGTGCCACCAGCTTCCGGGGGGGTGGGCGTCAGCCCCAGCATTTT. Amino acid sequence: CATSFRGGGRQPQHF.

CDR3 in amino acids: CASMGPTREGDSQYF. CDR3 in DNA: TGCGCCAGCATGGGACCCACGCGGGAAGGGGACAGTCAGTACTTC. This rearrangement joins TRBV10-2 to TRBJ2-4; TRBD1 might be the D (7 bases). The CDR3 is made up of 15 amino acids. V dropped 7 bases and J dropped 12 bases, with 25 bases sitting between them. The germline V gene encodes CDR1 WSHSY and CDR2 SAAADI.

This chain uses TRBV28 with TRBJ2-4; TRBD1 aligns across 10 bases. In germline, CDR1 is MDHEN, CDR2 SYDVKM. The V segment lost 4 bases and the J segment 3 bases; nucleotides outside the gene matches: 12. The CDR3 length is 18 residues. CDR3 sequence: CASSSPTGGKLGKNIQYF. CDR3 DNA: TGTGCCAGCAGTTCTCCGACAGGGGGCAAGTTGGGCAAAAACATTCAGTACTTC.

This clone was seen a single time. One end of the junction does not line up with germline, which may come from a read error. The rearrangement joins TRBV6-1 to TRBJ2-6, with D possibly being TRBD1 (6 bases). Germline V gene data show CDR1 as MNHNS and CDR2 as SASEGT. This CDR3 contains 14 residues. The CDR3 is CANRDTSGANGLTF. DNA for the CDR3: TGTGCCAACCGGGACACCTCTGGGGCCAACGGCCTGACTTTC.

V usage is TRBV10-3 and J usage is TRBJ2-5; 13 bases are shared with TRBD2. The tail of the sequence fits TRBJ2-7 better, so the J call may be wrong. The CDR3 has 15 residues. Looked up from germline, CDR1 is ENHRY and CDR2 is SYGVKD. For the CDR3, the DNA is TGTGCCATCAGCAAGACTAGCGGGGGGTTCGGCGAGCAGTACTTC. It encodes CAISKTSGGFGEQYF.

This chain links TRBV19 with TRBJ1-1; tentative D call: TRBD1 (5 bases). CDR1 and CDR2 (germline): LNHDA, SQIVND (reference sequence). The CDR3 has 12 residues. Between the trimmed V and J ends, which lost 7 bases and 6 bases, there was a span of 12 bases. The CDR3 loop is CASMEGISEAFF. The CDR3 DNA reads TGTGCCAGTATGGAGGGGATCTCTGAAGCTTTCTTT.

The gene calls are TRBV11-2 and TRBJ1-5; D call uncertain. With 0 bases removed from V and 0 bases from J, the gap between germline ends came to 3 bases. Germline CDR1 and CDR2: SGHAT and FQNNGV. The CDR3 contains 14 residues. CDR3 nucleotide sequence: TGTGCCAGCAGCTTAGAATATAGCAATCAGCCCCAGCATTTT. Amino acids: CASSLEYSNQPQHF.

The chain recombines TRBV29-1 with TRBJ2-3, with 11 bases lining up with TRBD2. The junction had 3 bases not matched to a gene; V was cut back by 6 bases and J by 4 bases. From germline, CDR1 is SQVTM and CDR2 ANQGSEA. The CDR3 runs 13 residues. Here the CDR3 DNA reads TGCAGCGTACTAGCGGGGGTATCAGATACGCAGTATTTT. This encodes CSVLAGVSDTQYF.

This clone was observed a few times. This sequence joins TRBV6-1 and TRBJ1-4; D is perhaps TRBD1 (5 bases). The CDR3 covers 14 residues. Trimming took off 5 bases at V and 8 bases at J, with 15 bases between the two ends. Germline V gene sequence: CDR1 MNHNS, CDR2 SASEGT. The CDR3 is CASSNMGGGEKLFF. CDR3 sequence (DNA): TGTGCCAGCAGTAACATGGGCGGGGGAGAAAAACTGTTTTTT.

Only a few counts were recorded for this clone. The chain recombines TRBV7-8 with TRBJ1-3, with 7 bases that match TRBD1. The CDR3 sequence is 15 residues long. J lost 2 bases, V lost 6 bases, and 7 bases had no gene match. Germline CDR1 and CDR2: SGHVS and FQNEAQ. The CDR3 spells CASSPTGVAGNTIYF. CDR3 DNA: TGTGCCAGCAGTCCTACAGGGGTCGCTGGAAACACCATATATTTT.

The chain carries TRBV7-8 and TRBJ2-7, with 8 bases lining up with TRBD2. V shed 5 bases and J 3 bases; nucleotides not matched to a gene: 9. This CDR3 region has 15 residues. Germline CDR1 is SGHVS and CDR2 is FQNEAQ. The CDR3 bases are TGTGCCAGCAGCGCCTCCGGGACTAGTGACTACGAGCAGTACTTC. Protein: CASSASGTSDYEQYF.

This chain uses TRBV29-1 with TRBJ2-3; 10 nucleotides line up with TRBD2. The ends lost 3 bases at V and 5 bases at J; junction bases unmatched: 11. The CDR3 length is 16 residues. Germline values: CDR1 SQVTM, CDR2 ANQGSEA. The CDR3, as DNA: TGCAGCGTTGATCGGGGCCAGCGGGGGGGCGTAGATACGCAGTATTTT. Protein sequence: CSVDRGQRGGVDTQYF.

V usage is TRBV6-6 and J usage is TRBJ2-2; D might be TRBD2 (5 bases). Germline CDR1 and CDR2: MNHNY and SVGAGI (reference sequence). V gave up 5 bases and J gave up 4 bases, with 8 bases separating them. This CDR3 is built from 13 residues. The DNA for the CDR3 is TGTGCCAGCAGTAGAGGGCTCACCGGGGAGCTGTTTTTT. It translates to CASSRGLTGELFF.